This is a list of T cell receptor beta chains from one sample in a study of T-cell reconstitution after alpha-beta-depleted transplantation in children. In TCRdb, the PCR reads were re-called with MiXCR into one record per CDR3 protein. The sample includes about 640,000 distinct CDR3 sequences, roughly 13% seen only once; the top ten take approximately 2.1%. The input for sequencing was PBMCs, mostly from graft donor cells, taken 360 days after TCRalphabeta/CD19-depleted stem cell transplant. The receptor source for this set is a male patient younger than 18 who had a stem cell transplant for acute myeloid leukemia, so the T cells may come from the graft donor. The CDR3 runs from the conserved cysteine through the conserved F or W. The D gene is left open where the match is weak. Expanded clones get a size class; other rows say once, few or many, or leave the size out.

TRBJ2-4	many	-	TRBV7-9	TGTGCCAGCAGTTTCTCGAACCGGGACGGAGCCAAAAACATTCAGTACTTC	CASSFSNRDGAKNIQYF
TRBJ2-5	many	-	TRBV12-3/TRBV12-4	TGTGCCAGCAGTTTAGGAGTGCTCCAAGAGACCCAGTACTTC	CASSLGVLQETQYF
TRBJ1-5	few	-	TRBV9	TGTGCCAGCAGCGTAGCAGGGGCGGGTCAGCCCCAGCATTTT	CASSVAGAGQPQHF
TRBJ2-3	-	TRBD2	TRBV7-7	TGTGCTAGCAGCTTAGGTTCTAGCGGGAAGACAGATACGCAGTATTTT	CASSLGSSGKTDTQYF
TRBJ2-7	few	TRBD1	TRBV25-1	TGTGCCAGCAGTCACGACAGGGGGATCTCCTACGAGCAGTACTTC	CASSHDRGISYEQYF
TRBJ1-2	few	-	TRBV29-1	TGCAGCGTTACCTCGGGGGGGCGGGATGGCTACACCTTC	CSVTSGGRDGYTF
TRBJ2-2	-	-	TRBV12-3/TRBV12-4	TGTGCCACCCACGTACCCAGGACCGGGGAGCTGTTTTTT	CATHVPRTGELFF
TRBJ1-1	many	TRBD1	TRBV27	TGTGCCAGCAGTTCTGGGACAGGGAAAACTGAAGCTTTCTTT	CASSSGTGKTEAFF
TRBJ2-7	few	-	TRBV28	TGTGCCAGCAGTTTAGTGAAGGAGACCGAGCAGTACTTC	CASSLVKETEQYF
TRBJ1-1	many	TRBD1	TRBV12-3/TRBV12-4	TGTGCCAGCACCATGGGACAGATGAACACTGAAGCTTTCTTT	CASTMGQMNTEAFF
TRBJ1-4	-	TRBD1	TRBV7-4	TGTGCCAGCAGCTTAAGGGCGGGACAGGGCGGTGAAAAACTGTTTTTT	CASSLRAGQGGEKLFF
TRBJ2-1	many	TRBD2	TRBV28	TGTGCCAGCAGACAACTCGGGACTAGCGGTTTCAACAATGAGCAGTTCTTC	CASRQLGTSGFNNEQFF
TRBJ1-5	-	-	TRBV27	TGTGCCAGCAGCCGAAGGTTGGGCCAGCCCCAGCATTTT	CASSRRLGQPQHF
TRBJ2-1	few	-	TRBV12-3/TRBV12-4	TGTGCCAGCAGTTTAATGGTAGAAAGGGCGAAGTTCTTC	CASSLMVERAKFF
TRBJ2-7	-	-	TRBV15	TGTGCCACCAGCAGAGATCGGGGGCACCTAAGAGGCGAGCAGTACTTC	CATSRDRGHLRGEQYF
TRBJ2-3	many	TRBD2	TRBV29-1	TGCAGCGTTGGGTCCCGGCTAGCGGGAGGGCCTTACCTTCCCGATACGCAGTATTTT	CSVGSRLAGGPYLPDTQYF
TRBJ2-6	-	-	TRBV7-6	TGTGCCAGCAGCTTACGTGTCAGGGGGGCCCTCTGGGCCAACGTCCTGACTTTC	CASSLRVRGALWANVLTF
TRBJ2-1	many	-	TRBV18	TGTGCCAGCTCACCGTTTCAGGCCAATGAGCAGTTCTTC	CASSPFQANEQFF
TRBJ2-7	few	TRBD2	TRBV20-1	TGCAGTGCTAGAGATCCAGCGGGAGGGTTACCCTACGAGCAGTACTTC	CSARDPAGGLPYEQYF
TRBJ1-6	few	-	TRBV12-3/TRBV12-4	TGTGCCAGCAGTCGGAGTGGTGGGGGTGCATATAATTCACCCCTCCACTTT	CASSRSGGGAYNSPLHF
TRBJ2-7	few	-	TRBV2	TGTGCCAGCAGTGGAGGGATAGGATACGAGCAGTACTTC	CASSGGIGYEQYF
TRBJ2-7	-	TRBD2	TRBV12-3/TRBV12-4	TGTGCCAGCAGAGCCCAGGACGGGGGGTCCTACGAGCAGTACTTC	CASRAQDGGSYEQYF
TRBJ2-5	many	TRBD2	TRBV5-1	TGCGCCAGCAGCTTGGTGGTAGCGGGACAAGAGACCCAGTACTTC	CASSLVVAGQETQYF
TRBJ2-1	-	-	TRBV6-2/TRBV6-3	TGTGCCAGCATGAAGGGGGGGCCCCAAGAGCAGTTCTTC	CASMKGGPQEQFF
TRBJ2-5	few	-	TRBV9	TGTGCCAGCAGTACGGACGGTCGGGGGGAGACCCAGTACTTC	CASSTDGRGETQYF
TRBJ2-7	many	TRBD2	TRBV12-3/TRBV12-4	TGTGCCAGCACTAAAAGCGGGAGCTACGAGCAGTACTTC	CASTKSGSYEQYF
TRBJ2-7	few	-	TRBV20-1	TGCAGTGCCGCGGACGTTCGGCCCTACGAGCAGTACTTC	CSAADVRPYEQYF
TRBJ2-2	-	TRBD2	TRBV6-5	TGTGCCAGCAGTTACTCGGCTAGCGGGACGAACACCGGGGAGCTGTTTTTT	CASSYSASGTNTGELFF
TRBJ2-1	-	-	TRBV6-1	TGTGCCAGCAGTCGCAGTTTATACTCCTACAATGAGCAGTTCTTC	CASSRSLYSYNEQFF
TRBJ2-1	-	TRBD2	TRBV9	TGTGCCAGCAGCGTGGGGGCACGGACTAGCGGGCCTTCCTACAATGAGCAGTTCTTC	CASSVGARTSGPSYNEQFF
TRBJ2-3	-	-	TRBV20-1	TGCAGTGCTAGAGATCTTCGGCAGGGAAGGGATTTT	CSARDLRQGRDF